The T cell receptor (beta chain) described here comes from a study of glioma-infiltrating T cells after dendritic cell vaccination. Ten or more counts support this clone. Its antigen is undetermined. Method: immunoSEQ multiplex PCR; TCRdb's copy keeps in-frame clones and lacks some. This table has 80,000 to 100,000 clones, around three quarters appearing once. Whole-study results and caveats: Complete blood and tumor specimen sets were limited to few patients.

V shed 10 bases and J shed 1 base, with 13 bases lying between them. Germline V gives CDR1 ENHRY, CDR2 SYGVKD. The CDR3 extends over 13 amino acids. J is TRBJ1-1 and V is TRBV10-3; D is unclear. Sequencing used blood, obtained before dendritic cell vaccination. The receptor was derived from a human donor with glioblastoma. CDR3 in DNA: TGTGCCACCAGATATACAGAGAACACTGAAGCTTTCTTT. Translation gives CATRYTENTEAFF.